This passage covers 13 T cell receptor beta chains from one sample sequenced in a study of blood T cell repertoires in COVID-19 (dated by TCRdb to 2019 to 2021). The library relied on the immunoSEQ multiplex PCR assay. This immuneACCESS table, as held by TCRdb, lists in-frame sequences with V and J called but not all clones. Of the missing ones, under half trace to an unresolved V gene in checked studies; the others have no known cause. This sample holds about 140,000 clones; under 85% were observed only once. The ten largest make up more than 1.5% of the sample. Sequenced: peripheral blood. These TCRs come from a human donor in a cohort sampled during active COVID-19.

This clone was observed many times. The V gene is TRBV5-6, the J gene TRBJ2-1; maybe TRBD2 (5 bases). CDR1 is SGHDT, CDR2 YYEEEE, per germline. The CDR3 loop spans 17 amino acids. V shed 4 bases and J shed 0 bases, with 17 bases lying between them. The CDR3 sequence: CASSPLGGLSSYNEQFF. The DNA of the CDR3 is TGTGCCAGCAGCCCTCTGGGCGGGTTGAGCTCCTACAATGAGCAGTTCTTC. Looking up the rest from reference TRBV5-6 and TRBJ2-1 gives the full variable domain: DAGVTQSPTHLIKTRGQQVTLRCSPKSGHDTVSWYQQALGQGPQFIFQYYEEEERQRGNFPDRFSGHQFPNYSSELNVNALLLGDSALYLCASSPLGGLSSYNEQFFGPGTRLTVL.

The chain employs TRBV30 and TRBJ2-7, with a possible D match to TRBD2 (7 bases). The CDR3 is 15 residues long. Trimming removed 3 bases from V and 2 bases from J, with 17 bases in between. The germline V gene has CDR1 GTSNPN and CDR2 SVGIG (reference sequence). This chain's CDR3 is CAWSPSGTKAYEQYF. The CDR3 nucleotides read TGTGCCTGGAGCCCCAGCGGGACAAAAGCCTACGAGCAGTACTTC.

V usage is TRBV19 and J usage is TRBJ2-1; 9 positions match TRBD2. The CDR3 spans 14 residues. CDR1 and CDR2 from the germline V gene are LNHDA and SQIVND (reference sequence). V shed 10 bases, J shed 9 bases, and the junction held 13 bases outside the gene matches. CDR3 sequence: CATRGVAGAGEQFF. The DNA for the CDR3 is TGTGCCACCCGAGGGGTAGCGGGAGCCGGTGAGCAGTTCTTC.

The CDR3 is CASSSTRGGEKLFF. In DNA, the CDR3 is TGTGCCAGCAGCTCAACCCGGGGGGGCGAAAAACTGTTTTTT. The chain couples TRBV7-6 to TRBJ1-4, with a weak D call TRBD1 (6 bases). V lost 4 bases and J 8 bases, leaving 14 bases between the germline ends. This CDR3 has 14 amino acids. Germline CDR1 is SGHVS and CDR2 is FNYEAQ.

This clone was seen a few times. The rearrangement links TRBV28 to TRBJ1-1; D is uncertain. Trimming removed 4 bases from V and 0 bases from J, with 12 bases in between. This CDR3 region has 15 residues. The V gene's germline CDR1 is MDHEN and CDR2 SYDVKM. The CDR3 nucleotides read TGTGCCAGCAGTTCTACGGACTTTATGAACACTGAAGCTTTCTTT. It yields the protein CASSSTDFMNTEAFF. Supplemented by reference TRBV28 and TRBJ1-1, the full variable domain reads DVKVTQSSRYLVKRTGEKVFLECVQDMDHENMFWYRQDPGLGLRLIYFSYDVKMKEKGDIPEGYSVSREKKERFSLILESASTNQTSMYLCASSSTDFMNTEAFFGQGTRLTVV.

This rearrangement joins TRBV20-1 to TRBJ2-3; TRBD2 is a possible D gene (6 bases). The CDR3 sequence is 16 residues long. Deletions cut 3 bases from V and 9 bases from J, with 25 bases between. From germline, CDR1 is DFQATT and CDR2 SNEGSKA (reference sequence). The CDR3 DNA reads TGCAGTGCTAGTGGGGCCGCGGGACGAGACGTTCGCACGCAGTATTTT. Amino acid sequence: CSASGAAGRDVRTQYF.

This clone was observed a single time. This chain connects TRBV5-1 to TRBJ2-1, with TRBD1 matching over 7 bases. V gave up 0 bases and J gave up 1 base; unmatched junction bases: 4. The CDR3 loop spans 16 amino acids. CDR1 is SGHRS, CDR2 YFSETQ, per germline. The CDR3 region is CASSLVGGMSYNEQFF. The CDR3 DNA follows: TGCGCCAGCAGCTTGGTAGGGGGCATGTCCTACAATGAGCAGTTCTTC. Filled out from reference TRBV5-1 and TRBJ2-1, the complete variable domain reads KAGVTQTPRYLIKTRGQQVTLSCSPISGHRSVSWYQQTPGQGLQFLFEYFSETQRNKGNFPGRFSGRQFSNSRSEMNVSTLELGDSALYLCASSLVGGMSYNEQFFGPGTRLTVL.

The CDR3 protein is CASSQGAAVSDTQYF. Here the CDR3 DNA reads TGTGCCAGCAGCCAAGGAGCGGCTGTCTCAGATACGCAGTATTTT. This rearrangement joins TRBV3-1 (or the pseudogene TRBV3-2) to TRBJ2-3; tentatively, D is TRBD2 (5 bases). V lost 1 base, J lost 4 bases, and 12 bases lay in between. The CDR3 consists of 15 residues. Germline CDR1 is LGHDT and CDR2 is YNNKEL (reference sequence).

CDR3 amino acids: CASRPSGISSDTQYF. In DNA, the CDR3 is TGTGCCAGCAGGCCCAGTGGTATTTCATCAGATACGCAGTATTTT. The chain combines TRBV6-5 with TRBJ2-3; D remains unclear. V was trimmed by 6 bases and J by 4 bases, leaving 17 bases between them. Looked up from germline, CDR1 is MNHEY and CDR2 is SVGAGI. The CDR3 length is 15 residues.

The genes are TRBV5-6 and TRBJ2-2, with 10 bases identical to TRBD2. The germline gives CDR1 SGHDT, CDR2 YYEEEE. The CDR3 extends over 16 amino acids. V shed 3 bases, J shed 4 bases, and the junction held 6 bases outside the gene matches. The DNA of the CDR3 is TGTGCCAGCAGCTGGGGGACTAGCGTTTCCACCGGGGAGCTGTTTTTT. Protein product: CASSWGTSVSTGELFF.

The chain recombines TRBV2 with TRBJ2-7; 9 bases fit TRBD1. Germline CDR1 is SNHLY and CDR2 is FYNNEI. The CDR3 runs 13 residues. V lost 4 bases, J lost 3 bases, and 1 base stayed unmatched. The CDR3: CASSGTGDYEQYF. CDR3 nucleotides: TGTGCCAGCAGTGGGACAGGGGACTACGAGCAGTACTTC. Full variable domain (remainder filled in from reference TRBV2 and TRBJ2-7): EPEVTQTPSHQVTQMGQEVILRCVPISNHLYFYWYRQILGQKVEFLVSFYNNEISEKSEIFDDQFSVERPDGSNFTLKIRSTKLEDSAMYFCASSGTGDYEQYFGPGTRLTVT.

The rearrangement joins TRBV29-1 to TRBJ2-3; 9 nucleotides line up with TRBD2. From germline, CDR1 is SQVTM and CDR2 ANQGSEA. The CDR3 consists of 18 residues. Germline trimming cut 5 bases from V and 1 base from J; bases unmatched to any gene: 16. The CDR3 coding sequence is TGCAGCGTTACCCCTCTTCTTAGCGGGAGCAGGGGCACAGATACGCAGTATTTT. As protein: CSVTPLLSGSRGTDTQYF.

The chain has TRBV28 and TRBJ2-7; 7 bases line up with TRBD1. CDR1 is MDHEN, CDR2 SYDVKM, per germline. V lost 10 bases and J lost 10; bases outside the gene matches: 16. The CDR3 totals 13 residues. CDR3 nucleotides: TGTGCCACCCTACAGGGGTCCACCTTGGGTCAGTACTTC. This translates into CATLQGSTLGQYF.